The 3 T cell receptor beta chains below all came from one sample that was sequenced in a study of T cell repertoires in cytomegalovirus infection. TCRdb processed the reads anew with MiXCR; each CDR3 protein has one entry. The sample lists about 190,000 distinct CDR3 sequences; more than 9% were seen once. The sample consisted of PBMCs. The receptors were gathered from a human donor in good health (CMV status not recorded). Some clones in this sample may be carry-over from other donors' samples.

In this sample, this clonotype turned up many times. Compared with germline, one end of the junction differs, possibly owing to a read error. The chain carries TRBV7-7 and TRBJ2-3; D not resolved. CDR1 is SSHAT, CDR2 FNYEAQ, per germline (reference sequence). The length of the CDR3 is 14 residues. CDR3 sequence (DNA): TGTGCTAGCAGCGCCGACAAGGCGACAGATACGCAGTATTTT. It encodes CASSADKATDTQYF. The variable domain in full, with the rest retrieved from reference TRBV7-7 and TRBJ2-3, is GAGVSQSPRYKVTKRGQDVTLRCDPISSHATLYWYQQALGQGPEFLTYFNYEAQPDKSGLPSDRFSAERPEGSISTLTIQRTEQRDSAMYRCASSADKATDTQYFGPGTRLTVL.

The chain uses TRBV6-5 and TRBJ2-3; D is ambiguous. This CDR3 comprises 15 residues. Trimming cost V 7 bases and J 0 bases, with 14 bases left between them. Germline V lookup: CDR1 MNHEY, CDR2 SVGAGI. CDR3 sequence reads: CASTRGSFSTDTQYF. The CDR3 nucleotides read TGTGCCAGCACCCGAGGAAGCTTTAGCACAGATACGCAGTATTTT.

This clonotype was detected ten times or more. The chain is built from TRBV7-2 and TRBJ1-3; D might be TRBD1 (5 bases). The V end lost 5 bases, the J end lost 4 bases, and 12 bases lay between the germline ends. This CDR3 has 14 amino acids. CDR1 is SGHTA and CDR2 is FQGNSA in the germline V gene. The CDR3 loop reads CASSKGTAGNTIYF. The CDR3 DNA reads TGTGCCAGCAGCAAAGGGACCGCAGGAAACACCATATATTTT.